The 4 T cell receptor beta chains listed next were all sequenced from one sample in a study of cytomegalovirus exposure and HLA in healthy donors. 13 Jbeta primers and 60 Vbeta primers were used for the PCR. Clones were read by immunoSEQ multiplex PCR, and TCRdb kept only the in-frame ones, dropping some. The data contain 200,000 to 300,000 clones, about four fifths of them singletons. The sequenced sample consisted of PBMCs. These receptors were obtained from a woman aged 40 to 50 in good health and CMV-seropositive.

Comment on this clone: One end of the junction does not line up with germline, which may come from a read error. CDR3 nucleotide sequence: TGTGCCAGCAGCTTGCAGGGAGGTCAGGCCCAGCATTTT. Amino acid sequence: CASSLQGGQAQHF. The V and J genes are TRBV11-2 and TRBJ1-5, with D perhaps matching TRBD1 (5 bases). Germline assignment: CDR1 SGHAT and CDR2 FQNNGV. CDR3 length: 13 amino acids.

This clone was detected once. This chain uses TRBV7-2 with TRBJ2-3, with 11 bases aligning to TRBD1. Trimming removed 5 bases from V and 11 bases from J; junction bases left unmatched: 15. The CDR3 consists of 16 residues. CDR1 and CDR2 from the germline V gene are SGHTA and FQGNSA. As DNA, the CDR3 is TGTGCCAGCAGCGTTTCAGGGGCTAGCGGGACAGGGGGGCAGTATTTT. Its protein is CASSVSGASGTGGQYF. Using reference TRBV7-2 and TRBJ2-3 for the parts outside the CDR3, the full variable domain is GAGVSQSPSNKVTEKGKDVELRCDPISGHTALYWYRQSLGQGLEFLIYFQGNSAPDKSGLPSDRFSAERTGGSVSTLTIQRTQQEDSAVYLCASSVSGASGTGGQYFGPGTRLTVL.

For the CDR3, the DNA is TGTGCCAGCAGCCCCGGGTCCCAATTTGACAGTGAAGCTTTCTTT. Encoded protein: CASSPGSQFDSEAFF. V is TRBV5-5 and J is TRBJ1-1, with D perhaps matching TRBD1 (5 bases). The CDR3 contains 15 residues. Trimming cost V 4 bases and J 7 bases, with 20 bases left between them. Germline V gene data show CDR1 as SGHKS and CDR2 as YYEKEE (reference sequence).

The chain uses TRBV19 and TRBJ2-1; no clear D. V lost 5 bases to trimming and J lost 9 bases, with 11 bases between them. The CDR3 spans 12 residues. The germline V gene has CDR1 LNHDA and CDR2 SQIVND (reference sequence). For the CDR3, the DNA is TGTGCCAGTAGTTTTCTGGGCCTTGAGCAGTTCTTC. Its translation: CASSFLGLEQFF.